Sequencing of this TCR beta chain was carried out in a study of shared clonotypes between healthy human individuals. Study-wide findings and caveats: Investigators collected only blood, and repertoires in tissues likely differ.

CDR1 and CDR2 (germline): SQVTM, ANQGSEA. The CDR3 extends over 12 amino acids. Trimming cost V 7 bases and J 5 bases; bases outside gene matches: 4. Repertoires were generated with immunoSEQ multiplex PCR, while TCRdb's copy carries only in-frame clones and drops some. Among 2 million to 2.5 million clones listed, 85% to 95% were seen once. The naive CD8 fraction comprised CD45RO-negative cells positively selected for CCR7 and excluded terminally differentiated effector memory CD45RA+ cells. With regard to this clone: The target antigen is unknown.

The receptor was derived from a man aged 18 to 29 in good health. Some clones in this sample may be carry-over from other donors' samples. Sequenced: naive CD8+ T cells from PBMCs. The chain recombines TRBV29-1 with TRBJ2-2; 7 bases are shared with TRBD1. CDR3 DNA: TGCAGCGCCGCACAGGGGACCGGGGAGCTGTTTTTT. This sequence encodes CSAAQGTGELFF.